This note documents a single TCR beta chain sequence. Antigen specificity is unknown. CDR3 size: 15 residues. The V gene lost 7 bases and the J gene lost 0 bases, with 15 bases spanning the gap. TCR beta libraries were prepared from cDNA with unique molecular identifiers. Some 500,000 cDNA molecules were obtained per 1 to 10 million input T cells. TCRdb recomputed calls from the PCR reads with MiXCR, one row per CDR3 protein. The sample shows roughly 620,000 distinct CDR3 sequences, around 44% of them seen only once. The sample comes from a study of post-analysis software for immune sequencing data. Study as a whole: Recorded disease courses covered relapsing-remitting, secondary progressive and progressive-relapsing multiple sclerosis. Some patients had no subtype annotation. Points from the study as a whole: Multiple sclerosis patients showed significantly lower normalized Chao1 diversity than controls did. In patients, four to six TRBV segments were more frequent than in controls, with TRBV5-6, TRBV5-1 and TRBV20-1 among them.

Specimen: blood. This TCR was sampled from a girl between 5 and 17 years old with multiple sclerosis. The rearrangement uses TRBV12-3 or TRBV12-4 and TRBJ1-2, with unresolved D. CDR3 loop: CASTPLRGSNYGYTF. CDR3 in DNA: TGTGCCAGCACCCCTCTGAGAGGATCTAACTATGGCTACACCTTC.